The 21 T cell receptor beta chains below all came from one sample that was sequenced in a study of control samples from healthy donors and cancer patients. The method was immunoSEQ multiplex PCR; TCRdb's version includes in-frame clones alone and lacks a portion of them. The sample has roughly 52,000 clones, almost 96% seen once. What was sequenced was blood. These receptors all come from a woman in her twenties or thirties in good health.

The V gene is TRBV7-9, the J gene TRBJ1-1; D call uncertain. From germline, CDR1 is SEHNR and CDR2 FQNEAQ (reference sequence). Trimming pared 5 bases from V and 5 bases from J, leaving 9 bases between. The CDR3 extends over 12 amino acids. The CDR3 sequence is CASSRGQTEAFF. The CDR3 nucleotides are TGTGCCAGCAGCAGAGGGCAAACTGAAGCTTTCTTT.

This clone was found once. V and J are TRBV19 and TRBJ2-7, with 8 bases matching TRBD2. This CDR3 is 13 amino acids long. The germline gives CDR1 LNHDA, CDR2 SQIVND (reference sequence). V trimming: 4 bases; J trimming: 5 bases; junction bases outside the gene matches: 4. The CDR3 protein is CASSTGTRNEQYF. CDR3 nucleotide sequence: TGTGCCAGTAGTACCGGGACTAGGAACGAGCAGTACTTC.

The table lists this clone with a count of one. The rearrangement joins TRBV9 to TRBJ1-5; D perhaps matches TRBD1 (6 bases). Germline CDR1 SGDLS, CDR2 YYNGEE. CDR3 length: 14 residues. V was shortened by 4 bases and J by 3 bases, with 11 bases between the two germline ends. CDR3 DNA: TGTGCCAGCAGCTCCGGACAGCCCAATCAGCCCCAGCATTTT. Translated: CASSSGQPNQPQHF.

This sequence joins TRBV10-3 and TRBJ1-3; D is ambiguous. The CDR3 is made up of 16 amino acids. Germline V CDR1 and CDR2: ENHRY, SYGVKD. Trimming took off 2 bases at V and 0 bases at J, with 11 bases between the two ends. DNA of the CDR3: TGTGCCATCAGTGAGGAGGCAAGGGCCTCTGGAAACACCATATATTTT. As protein: CAISEEARASGNTIYF.

This chain links TRBV28 with TRBJ2-1; 12 bases map to TRBD2. V was clipped by 5 bases and J by 16 bases; unmatched bases: 6. Germline CDR1 and CDR2: MDHEN and SYDVKM. This CDR3 contains 12 residues. CDR3 coding DNA: TGTGCCAGCAGTCTCCGGACTAGCGGGATTTTCTTC. It translates to CASSLRTSGIFF.

J is TRBJ2-6 and V is TRBV30; no clear D gene. The germline V and J ends were trimmed by 2 bases and 0 bases, with 2 bases remaining between them. CDR1 is GTSNPN, CDR2 SVGIG, per germline (reference sequence). This CDR3 is 13 amino acids long. CDR3 sequence (DNA): TGTGCCTGGAGTCCCTCTGGGGCCAACGTCCTGACTTTC. It specifies CAWSPSGANVLTF.

The rearrangement uses TRBV24-1 and TRBJ1-4; a weak D match, TRBD1 (5 bases). V dropped 12 bases and J dropped 5 bases, with 12 bases sitting between them. Germline CDR1 and CDR2: KGHDR and SFDVKD. The CDR3 covers 12 residues. CDR3: CAARGGNEKLFF. The CDR3 DNA is TGTGCCGCTCGGGGGGGGAATGAAAAACTGTTTTTT.

The chain employs TRBV7-2 and TRBJ1-4, with a tentative D call TRBD1 (5 bases). The ends were cut back, 1 base at V and 7 bases at J, with 13 bases in the middle. CDR1 is SGHTA, CDR2 FQGNSA, per germline. This CDR3 comprises 15 residues. DNA for the CDR3: TGTGCCAGCAGCTTAGGGGGGACTCAGGTTGAAAAACTGTTTTTT. As protein: CASSLGGTQVEKLFF. Based on the CDR3 plus reference TRBV7-2 and TRBJ1-4, the full variable domain is GAGVSQSPSNKVTEKGKDVELRCDPISGHTALYWYRQSLGQGLEFLIYFQGNSAPDKSGLPSDRFSAERTGGSVSTLTIQRTQQEDSAVYLCASSLGGTQVEKLFFGSGTQLSVL.

The genes are TRBV7-3 and TRBJ1-1; tentative D call: TRBD1 (5 bases). Trimming took 2 bases from V and 7 from J, leaving 11 bases between them. The length of the CDR3 is 13 residues. Germline CDR1 and CDR2: SGHTA and FQGTGA. The CDR3, as DNA: TGTGCCAGCAGCTTAGGGACCCCCCTTGAAGCTTTCTTT. It translates to CASSLGTPLEAFF.

The chain combines TRBV5-4 with TRBJ1-2; 8 bases match TRBD1. This CDR3 comprises 16 residues. Germline values: CDR1 SGHNT, CDR2 YYREEE (reference sequence). V was clipped by 3 bases and J by 2 bases; unmatched bases: 9. Written as DNA, the CDR3 is TGTGCCAGCAGCTCTAAACCCGGACAGGGCAACTATGGCTACACCTTC. It codes for CASSSKPGQGNYGYTF.

The chain is built from TRBV28 and TRBJ2-5, with 13 nucleotides matching TRBD2. The ends lost 5 bases at V and 5 bases at J; junction bases unmatched: 5. The CDR3 covers 15 residues. CDR1 and CDR2 from the germline V gene are MDHEN and SYDVKM. The DNA for the CDR3 is TGTGCCAGCAGTCCAGGACTAGCGGGAGTCGAGACCCAGTACTTC. Translated: CASSPGLAGVETQYF.

The rearrangement uses TRBV7-3 and TRBJ2-2; no definite D call. CDR3 length: 13 residues. Germline CDR1 is SGHTA and CDR2 is FQGTGA. Trimming cost V 5 bases and J 6 bases, with 10 bases left between them. CDR3 in DNA: TGTGCCAGCAGCCCTCCTAGGTCCGGGGAGCTGTTTTTT. It specifies CASSPPRSGELFF.

This clone is a singleton in its sample. The rearrangement links TRBV5-1 to TRBJ1-1; D unclear. Looked up from germline, CDR1 is SGHRS and CDR2 is YFSETQ. This CDR3 spans 15 amino acids. Trimming removed 0 bases at V and 0 bases at J, with 9 bases between. CDR3 residues: CASSLGTAMNTEAFF. CDR3 DNA: TGCGCCAGCAGCTTGGGGACGGCGATGAACACTGAAGCTTTCTTT.

The chain recombines TRBV2 with TRBJ1-2; 8 positions agree with TRBD1. With V trimmed by 3 bases and J by 5 bases, 5 bases remained unmatched. Germline V gene sequence: CDR1 SNHLY, CDR2 FYNNEI. This CDR3 spans 14 amino acids. Here the CDR3 reads CASSEDRARYGYTF. CDR3 bases: TGTGCCAGCAGTGAGGACAGGGCGCGATATGGCTACACCTTC. Full variable domain (remainder filled in from reference TRBV2 and TRBJ1-2): EPEVTQTPSHQVTQMGQEVILRCVPISNHLYFYWYRQILGQKVEFLVSFYNNEISEKSEIFDDQFSVERPDGSNFTLKIRSTKLEDSAMYFCASSEDRARYGYTFGSGTRLTVV.

The J gene is TRBJ2-7, the V gene TRBV5-1, with TRBD2 identical over 10 bases. The CDR3 totals 16 residues. Per the germline V gene, CDR1 is SGHRS and CDR2 is YFSETQ. The ends lost 0 bases at V and 4 bases at J; junction bases unmatched: 7. CDR3 loop: CASSLEASGSGYEQYF. CDR3 bases: TGCGCCAGCAGCTTGGAGGCTAGCGGGAGTGGATACGAGCAGTACTTC.

The chain recombines TRBV10-3 with TRBJ2-1; 7 nucleotides line up with TRBD1. The V segment lost 5 bases and the J segment 0 bases; nucleotides outside the gene matches: 4. Germline values: CDR1 ENHRY, CDR2 SYGVKD. The CDR3 runs 15 residues. CDR3: CAISKQGSSYNEQFF. The CDR3, as DNA: TGTGCCATCAGTAAACAGGGGAGCTCCTACAATGAGCAGTTCTTC.

V gene TRBV5-6 combines with J gene TRBJ2-1; 7 positions agree with TRBD2. CDR3 length: 16 residues. The V and J ends lost 3 bases and 7 bases, in that order; junction bases with no gene match: 13. Per the germline V gene, CDR1 is SGHDT and CDR2 is YYEEEE. The CDR3 DNA follows: TGTGCCAGCAGCTCCCCTCCTAGCGGAACGGGTAATGAGCAGTTCTTC. This sequence encodes CASSSPPSGTGNEQFF.

The rearrangement uses TRBV7-9 and TRBJ1-4; D remains ambiguous. V was shortened by 5 bases and J by 5 bases, with 15 bases between the two germline ends. The V gene's germline CDR1 is SEHNR and CDR2 FQNEAQ (reference sequence). This CDR3 spans 15 amino acids. CDR3 DNA sequence: TGTGCCAGCAGCCCCCCTGTCGGTGGAAATGAAAAACTGTTTTTT. It codes for CASSPPVGGNEKLFF.

This clone has only one observation. This chain connects TRBV9 to TRBJ2-1, with D maybe TRBD2 (5 bases). The CDR3 runs to 14 residues. V was cut by 1 base and J by 7 bases, with 12 bases left in between. Germline-derived CDR1 and CDR2 are SGDLS and YYNGEE. In nucleotides, the CDR3 is TGTGCCAGCAGCGTAAGCGTGGGAGTGAATGAGCAGTTCTTC. Its translation is CASSVSVGVNEQFF.

The chain has TRBV1 and TRBJ1-5. TRBV1 is a recognized pseudogene. The CDR3 totals 18 residues. The CDR3 DNA reads TGCACCAGCAGCCAAGATCTACGGGGGAGGGTAAGCAATCAGCCCCAGCATTTT. This gives the protein CTSSQDLRGRVSNQPQHF.

The rearrangement links TRBV15 to TRBJ1-1; no clear D gene. Germline V gene data show CDR1 as LNHNV and CDR2 as YYDKDF (reference sequence). The V and J ends lost 1 base and 8 bases respectively, with 11 bases between them. This CDR3 contains 13 residues. The CDR3 sequence is CATSRGEGREAFF. CDR3 nucleotide sequence: TGTGCCACCAGCAGAGGTGAGGGTCGGGAAGCTTTCTTT.